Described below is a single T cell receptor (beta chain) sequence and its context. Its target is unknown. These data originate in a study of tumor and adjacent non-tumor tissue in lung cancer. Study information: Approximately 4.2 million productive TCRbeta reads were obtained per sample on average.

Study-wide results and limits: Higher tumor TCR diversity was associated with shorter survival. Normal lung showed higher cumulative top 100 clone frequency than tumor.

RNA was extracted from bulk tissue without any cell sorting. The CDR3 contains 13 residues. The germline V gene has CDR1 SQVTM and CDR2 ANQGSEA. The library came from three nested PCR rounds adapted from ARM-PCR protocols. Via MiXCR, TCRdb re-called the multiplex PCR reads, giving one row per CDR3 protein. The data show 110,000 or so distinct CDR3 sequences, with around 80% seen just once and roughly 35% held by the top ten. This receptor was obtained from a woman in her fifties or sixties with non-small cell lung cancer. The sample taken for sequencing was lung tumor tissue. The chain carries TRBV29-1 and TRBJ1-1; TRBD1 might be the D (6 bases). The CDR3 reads CITGQNMDTEAFF. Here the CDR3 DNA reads TGCATCACCGGACAGAATATGGACACTGAAGCTTTCTTT.